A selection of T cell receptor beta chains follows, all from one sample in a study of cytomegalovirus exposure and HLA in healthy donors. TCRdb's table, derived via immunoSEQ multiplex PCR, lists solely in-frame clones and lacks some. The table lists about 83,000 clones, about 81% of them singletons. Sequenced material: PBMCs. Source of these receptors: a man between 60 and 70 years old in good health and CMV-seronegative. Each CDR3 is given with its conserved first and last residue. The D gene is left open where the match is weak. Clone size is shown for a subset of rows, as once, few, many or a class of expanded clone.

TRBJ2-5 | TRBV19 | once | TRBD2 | CASSMALAGGPTQETQYF | TGTGCCAGTAGTATGGCGTTAGCGGGGGGCCCCACTCAAGAGACCCAGTACTTC
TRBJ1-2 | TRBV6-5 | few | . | CASSPRYLNYGYTF | TGTGCCAGCAGTCCCCGTTACTTGAACTATGGCTACACCTTC
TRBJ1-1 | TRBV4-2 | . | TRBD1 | CASSRPGQGLMNTEAFF | TGTGCCAGCAGCCGACCGGGACAGGGCCTTATGAACACTGAAGCTTTCTTT
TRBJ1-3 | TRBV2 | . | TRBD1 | CASSEAGTGYSGNTIYF | TGTGCCAGCAGTGAAGCAGGGACAGGGTACTCTGGAAACACCATATATTTT
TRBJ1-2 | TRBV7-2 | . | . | CASSPQGSRYGYTF | TGTGCCAGCAGCCCCCAGGGATCGCGCTATGGCTACACCTTC
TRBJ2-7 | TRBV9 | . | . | CASSVGGVQDEQYF | TGTGCCAGCAGCGTAGGCGGGGTCCAGGACGAGCAGTACTTC
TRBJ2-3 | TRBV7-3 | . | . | CASSPITWRGGTQYF | TGTGCCAGCAGCCCTATCACTTGGCGGGGCGGTACGCAGTATTTT
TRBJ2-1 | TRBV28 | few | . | CASSPIQRNEQFF | TGTGCCAGCAGTCCCATACAGCGGAATGAGCAGTTCTTC
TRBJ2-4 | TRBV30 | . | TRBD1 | CAWSVRGTGGAIGNIQYF | TGTGCCTGGAGTGTACGGGGGACAGGGGGCGCGATTGGGAACATTCAGTACTTC
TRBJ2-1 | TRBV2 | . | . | CASSVPLDRPSNEQFF | TGTGCCAGCAGTGTGCCACTAGATCGGCCATCCAATGAGCAGTTCTTC
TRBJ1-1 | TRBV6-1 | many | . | CASRSAGGTEAFF | TGTGCCAGCAGGTCCGCCGGGGGCACTGAAGCTTTCTTT
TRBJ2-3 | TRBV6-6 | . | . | CASSYSRGGRADTQYF | TGTGCCAGCAGTTACTCGAGGGGGGGCAGGGCAGATACGCAGTATTTT
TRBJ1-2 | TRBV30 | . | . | CAWSVGSGNYGYTF | TGTGCCTGGAGTGTTGGTTCCGGGAACTATGGCTACACCTTC
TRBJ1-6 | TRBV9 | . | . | CASRASWENSPLHF | TGTGCCAGCAGGGCCTCTTGGGAGAATTCACCCCTCCACTTT
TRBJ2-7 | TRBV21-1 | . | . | CASSRGQGYEQYF | TGTGCCAGCAGCCGTGGGCAGGGGTACGAGCAGTACTTC
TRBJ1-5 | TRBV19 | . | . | CASNGFEGGNQPQHF | TGTGCCAGTAACGGATTCGAGGGGGGCAATCAGCCCCAGCATTTT
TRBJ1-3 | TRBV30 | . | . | CAWSVVGGGNTIYF | TGTGCCTGGAGTGTGGTCGGGGGTGGAAACACCATATATTTT
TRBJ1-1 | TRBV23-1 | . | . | CASSQSSYTGEFGTEAFF | TGCGCCAGCAGTCAATCATCGTACACTGGAGAATTTGGGACTGAAGCTTTCTTT
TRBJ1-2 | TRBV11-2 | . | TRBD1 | CASAFPGGGYGYTF | TGTGCCAGCGCCTTTCCAGGGGGCGGCTATGGCTACACCTTC
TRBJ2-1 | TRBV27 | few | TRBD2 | CASTLAGSYNEQFF | TGTGCCAGCACTCTAGCGGGCTCCTACAATGAGCAGTTCTTC
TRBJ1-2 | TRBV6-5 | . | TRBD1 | CASSPAGTGGGYTF | TGTGCCAGCAGTCCGGCCGGGACAGGGGGCGGCTACACCTTC
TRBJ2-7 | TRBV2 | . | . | CASSPGGHTYEQYF | TGTGCCAGCAGTCCGGGCGGGCATACCTACGAGCAGTACTTC
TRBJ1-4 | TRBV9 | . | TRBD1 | CASSVEGAANEKLFF | TGTGCCAGCAGTGTCGAGGGGGCGGCTAATGAAAAACTGTTTTTT
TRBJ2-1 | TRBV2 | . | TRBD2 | CASSEQWTSGGNEQFF | TGTGCCAGCAGTGAACAGTGGACTAGCGGGGGGAATGAGCAGTTCTTC
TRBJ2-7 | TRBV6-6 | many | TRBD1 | CASTPRGAGGLYEQYF | TGTGCCAGCACCCCTCGTGGGGCAGGGGGTCTCTACGAGCAGTACTTC
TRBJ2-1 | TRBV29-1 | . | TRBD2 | CSVDERGGIYNEQFF | TGCAGCGTGGATGAGCGGGGGGGCATTTACAATGAGCAGTTCTTC
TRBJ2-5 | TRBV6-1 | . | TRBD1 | CASSEALHRGRETQYF | TGTGCCAGCAGTGAAGCGCTTCACAGGGGGCGTGAGACCCAGTACTTC
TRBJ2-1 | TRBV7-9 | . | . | CASSLLGTYNEQFF | TGTGCCAGCAGCTTATTGGGGACATACAATGAGCAGTTCTTC
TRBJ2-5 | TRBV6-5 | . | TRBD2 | CASSRAGTNQETQYF | TGTGCCAGCAGCCGGGCCGGGACTAACCAAGAGACCCAGTACTTC
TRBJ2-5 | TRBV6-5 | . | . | CASSYSRGETQYF | TGTGCCAGCAGTTACTCTCGGGGAGAGACCCAGTACTTC
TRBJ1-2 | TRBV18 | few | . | CASSPRETDGYTF | TGTGCCAGCTCACCCCGGGAGACGGATGGCTACACCTTC
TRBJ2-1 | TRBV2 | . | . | CASRSLQGYEQFF | TGTGCCAGCAGATCTTTACAGGGTTATGAGCAGTTCTTC
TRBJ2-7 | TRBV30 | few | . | CAWTLSAGRSYEQYF | TGTGCCTGGACCTTATCGGCGGGGAGATCCTACGAGCAGTACTTC
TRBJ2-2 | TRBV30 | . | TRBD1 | CAWSVQGVGELFF | TGTGCCTGGAGTGTACAGGGGGTCGGGGAGCTGTTTTTT
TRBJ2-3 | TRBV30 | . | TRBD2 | CAWSGLAGPVGDTQYF | TGTGCCTGGTCGGGACTAGCGGGCCCCGTAGGGGATACGCAGTATTTT
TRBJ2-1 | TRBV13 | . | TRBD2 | CASSQGLAWDEQFF | TGTGCCAGCAGCCAGGGACTAGCATGGGATGAGCAGTTCTTC
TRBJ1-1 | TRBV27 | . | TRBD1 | CASGWTGGFTGTEAFF | TGTGCCAGCGGCTGGACAGGGGGCTTCACTGGGACTGAAGCTTTCTTT
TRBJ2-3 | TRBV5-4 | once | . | CASSLRTGVRDTQYF | TGTGCCAGCAGCTTAAGGACGGGGGTACGGGATACGCAGTATTTT
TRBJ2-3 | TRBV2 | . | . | CASSEFSSREYF | TGTGCCAGCAGTGAATTTAGTAGCCGGGAGTATTTT
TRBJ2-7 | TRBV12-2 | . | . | CASRDIGDRRLRGKTGSSYEQYF | TGTGCAAGTCGGGACATTGGGGACAGAAGACTTCGAGGTAAAACGGGTAGCTCCTACGAGCAGTACTTC
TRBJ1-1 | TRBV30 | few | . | CAWARQREAFF | TGTGCCTGGGCTCGACAGAGAGAAGCTTTCTTT
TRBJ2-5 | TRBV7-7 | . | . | CASSLEGWETQYF | TGTGCTAGCAGCTTAGAGGGGTGGGAGACCCAGTACTTC